The entry below describes one TCR beta chain. The antigen is not known. The sample originates from a study of CD4+ T cells in melanoma. Here immunoSEQ multiplex PCR was the method, and the copy in TCRdb shows in-frame clones only, minus some. The sample shows 9,900 or so clones, roughly four fifths of them seen only once. Study results and caveats: In melanoma, neoantigen-specific CD4+ T cells reportedly differed in differentiation state. CD8+ T cell, macrophage and B cell function reportedly correlated with neoantigen-specific CD4+ T cells.

The CDR3 contains 14 residues. The germline V gene encodes CDR1 PRHDT and CDR2 FYEKMQ (reference sequence). Trimming removed 3 bases from V and 4 bases from J, with 9 bases in between. The TCR originated in a human donor with melanoma. Sequenced material: cells from a culture (not recorded whether cultured in vitro). The rearrangement uses TRBV13 and TRBJ1-4; D is undetermined. The CDR3: CASSFEGNNEKLFF. The CDR3 nucleotides read TGTGCCAGCAGCTTCGAGGGAAATAATGAAAAACTGTTTTTT.